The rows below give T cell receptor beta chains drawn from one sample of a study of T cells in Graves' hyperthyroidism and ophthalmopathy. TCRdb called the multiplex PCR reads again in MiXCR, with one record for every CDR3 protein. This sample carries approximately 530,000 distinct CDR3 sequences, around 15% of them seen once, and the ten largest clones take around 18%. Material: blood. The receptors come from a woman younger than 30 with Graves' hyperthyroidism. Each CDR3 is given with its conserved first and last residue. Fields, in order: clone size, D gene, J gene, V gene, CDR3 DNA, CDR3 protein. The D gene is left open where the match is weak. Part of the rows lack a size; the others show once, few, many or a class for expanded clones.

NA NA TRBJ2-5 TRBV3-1 TGTGCCAGCAGCCAAGAGGCGGCCCTCCAAGAGACCCAGTACTTC CASSQEAALQETQYF
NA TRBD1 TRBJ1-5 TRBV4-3 TGCGCCAGCAGCCGCGACAGGGGGTATAATCAGCCCCAGCATTTT CASSRDRGYNQPQHF
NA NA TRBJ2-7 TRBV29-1 TGCAGCGTTAGCGGCCGGTCCTACGAGCAGTACTTC CSVSGRSYEQYF
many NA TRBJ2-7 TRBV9 TGTGCCAGCAGCGTAGAGTCAGGGAGATCCTACGAGCAGTACTTC CASSVESGRSYEQYF
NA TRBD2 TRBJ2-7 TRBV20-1 TGCAGTGCCCTCTCTAGCGGGGGGTACGAGCAGTACTTC CSALSSGGYEQYF
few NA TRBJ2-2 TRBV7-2 TGTGCCAGCAACCCCAGGCGGGGGAACACCGGGGAGCTGTTTTTT CASNPRRGNTGELFF
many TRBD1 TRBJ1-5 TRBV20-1 TGCAGTGCTAAACAGGGGGTTTATGAGCCCCAGCATTTT CSAKQGVYEPQHF
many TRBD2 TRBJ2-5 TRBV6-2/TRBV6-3 TGTGCCAGCAGACTAGCGGGGGGGAAAGAGACCCAGTACTTC CASRLAGGKETQYF
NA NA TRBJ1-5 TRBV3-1 TGTGCCAGCAGCCAAGGATCCGGGGGACATCAGCCCCAGCATTTT CASSQGSGGHQPQHF
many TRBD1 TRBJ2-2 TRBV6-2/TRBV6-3 TGTGCCAGCATATTACGGGACAGGGCGAACACCGGGGAGCTGTTTTTT CASILRDRANTGELFF
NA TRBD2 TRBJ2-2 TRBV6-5 TGTGCCAGCAGTTACGCCTCCCCGCGGGGGGGCACCGGGGAGCTGTTTTTT CASSYASPRGGTGELFF
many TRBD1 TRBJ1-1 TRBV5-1 TGCGCCAGCAGCTTGGCCGGGACAGTGAGAGTGAACACTGAAGCTTTCTTT CASSLAGTVRVNTEAFF
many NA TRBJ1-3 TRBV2 TGTGCCAGCTGTAGGGGACCAGGAAACACCATATATTTT CASCRGPGNTIYF
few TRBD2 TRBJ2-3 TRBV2 TGTGCCAGCGTCAGGATGACTAGCGGGGGTGGGGCGCAGTATTTT CASVRMTSGGGAQYF
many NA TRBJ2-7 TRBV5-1 TGCGCCAGCAGCTTGGACAGACGCTACGAGCAGTACTTC CASSLDRRYEQYF
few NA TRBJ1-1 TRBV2 TGTGCCAGCACCGAGGGGGGCTTGAACACTGAAGCTTTCTTT CASTEGGLNTEAFF